These T cell receptor beta chains were read from a single sample in a study of vaccination and CD4 T cells after COVID-19. TCRdb re-analysed the PCR reads in MiXCR, keeping a single row per CDR3 protein. The sample lists 15,000 to 16,000 distinct CDR3 sequences; about three fifths were seen once. The sequencing here drew on CD4+ T cells from blood, taken after SARS-CoV-2 vaccination. The receptors come from a human donor who had recovered from COVID-19. Each CDR3 is given with its conserved first and last residue. A D gene is named only where the DNA matches it firmly. Clone size appears in some rows only: once, few, many, or a class for an expanded clone.

D gene | CDR3 length | J gene | clone size | V gene | CDR3 protein | CDR3 DNA
- | 14 | TRBJ1-2 | - | TRBV6-5 | CASSYIGRNYGYTF | TGTGCCAGCAGTTACATTGGTCGTAACTATGGCTACACCTTC
- | 15 | TRBJ1-2 | few | TRBV6-1 | CASSEGRTTNYGYTF | TGTGCCAGCAGTGAGGGAAGGACTACCAACTATGGCTACACCTTC
- | 11 | TRBJ2-7 | - | TRBV27 | CASSDFYEQYF | TGTGCCAGCAGTGATTTCTACGAGCAGTACTTC
- | 15 | TRBJ2-3 | - | TRBV11-1 | CASSKQGGGTDTQYF | TGTGCCAGCAGCAAACAGGGTGGGGGCACAGATACGCAGTATTTT
TRBD1 | 14 | TRBJ1-5 | few | TRBV6-1 | CASGVGTGVQPQHF | TGTGCCAGCGGTGTGGGGACAGGGGTTCAGCCCCAGCATTTT
- | 15 | TRBJ2-7 | - | TRBV6-1 | CASSALKAEDYEQYF | TGTGCCAGCAGCGCTTTAAAAGCGGAGGACTACGAGCAGTACTTC
TRBD1 | 16 | TRBJ1-5 | - | TRBV6-2/TRBV6-3 | CASRSLRGLSNQPQHF | TGTGCCAGCAGAAGCCTCAGGGGGCTTAGCAATCAGCCCCAGCATTTT
- | 14 | TRBJ2-3 | - | TRBV20-1 | CSARDPDLPDTQYF | TGCAGTGCCCGGGACCCCGACCTCCCAGATACGCAGTATTTT
- | 16 | TRBJ2-3 | - | TRBV30 | CAWRDLTGGYTDTQYF | TGTGCCTGGAGAGACCTCACTGGAGGGTACACAGATACGCAGTATTTT
- | 13 | TRBJ1-6 | - | TRBV20-1 | CSARVQGNSPLHF | TGCAGTGCTAGAGTCCAAGGGAATTCACCCCTCCACTTT